A selection of T cell receptor beta chains follows, all from one sample in a study of OX40 agonist ivuxolimab in advanced cancers. The assay was immunoSEQ multiplex PCR, and TCRdb's table has in-frame clones only and misses some. The sample lists tens of thousands of clones, less than 90% occurring once. This specimen was CD4+ or CD8+ T cells sorted from blood, taken in a trial of the OX40 agonist ivuxolimab. The receptors stem from an adult with an advanced solid tumor such as melanoma, head and neck, liver or kidney cancer. Each CDR3 is given with its conserved first and last residue. A D gene is named only where the DNA matches it firmly. Some rows mark clone size as missing; the rest say once, few, many or name a class of expanded clone.

TRBV6-1,NA,TRBJ1-5,NA,TGTGCCAGCAGTGAGGGCAGGGCGGCCCGCAATCAGCCCCAGCATTTT,CASSEGRAARNQPQHF
TRBV10-3,NA,TRBJ1-2,medium-sized,TGTGCCATCAGTGAGCTGGGTCGGAGCTACACCTTC,CAISELGRSYTF
TRBV27,NA,TRBJ1-1,NA,TGTGCCAGCGGCAGCGGGGGGCGGATCACTGAAGCTTTCTTT,CASGSGGRITEAFF
TRBV2,NA,TRBJ1-2,NA,TGTGCCAGCAGCGGACAGACCTCCAACTATGGCTACACCTTC,CASSGQTSNYGYTF
TRBV5-1,TRBD2,TRBJ2-1,NA,TGCGCCAGCAGCTTTACTAGCGGCTACAATGAGCAGTTCTTC,CASSFTSGYNEQFF
TRBV5-1,TRBD2,TRBJ2-1,once,TGCGCCAGCAGCGATCTAGCGGGGGCTTACAATGAGCAGTTCTTC,CASSDLAGAYNEQFF
TRBV6-5,TRBD1,TRBJ2-7,NA,TGTGCGAGTCAGACAGGGTTCCACGAGCAGTACTTC,CASQTGFHEQYF
TRBV28,TRBD2,TRBJ2-1,NA,TGTGCCAGCGTAGGGCGGGGGGCGAGCTCCTACAATGAGCAGTTCTTC,CASVGRGASSYNEQFF
TRBV7-9,TRBD2,TRBJ2-3,NA,TGTGCCAGCAGCTTAAAAGCGGGAGGGGCCTCAGATACGCAGTATTTT,CASSLKAGGASDTQYF
TRBV28,NA,TRBJ2-7,NA,TGTGCCAGCAGTCCAATTGGTCCCTACGAGCAGTACTTC,CASSPIGPYEQYF
TRBV2,NA,TRBJ2-1,NA,TGTGCCAGCAACGTTGACTCGAGCTCCTACAATGAGCAGTTCTTC,CASNVDSSSYNEQFF
TRBV5-1,TRBD1,TRBJ2-5,NA,TGCGCCAGCAGCCCGGACAGGGTTCTTCGGGAGACCCAGTACTTC,CASSPDRVLRETQYF
TRBV18,NA,TRBJ1-5,NA,TGTGCCAGCTCACCACCGGGGGGAAATAGCAATCAGCCCCAGCATTTT,CASSPPGGNSNQPQHF
TRBV5-1,TRBD2,TRBJ2-3,NA,TGCGCCAGCAGCTTGGGTATAACTAGCGGGAGGTCCACAGATACGCAGTATTTT,CASSLGITSGRSTDTQYF
TRBV7-9,NA,TRBJ2-1,NA,TGTGCCAGCAGCTTACTGTTCCAGGGAGTGTCCTACAATGAGCAGTTCTTC,CASSLLFQGVSYNEQFF
TRBV28,TRBD2,TRBJ2-1,NA,TGTGCCAGCAGTTCCCGCAGCGGGAGCGAGGTACAAGAGGATGAGCAGTTCTTC,CASSSRSGSEVQEDEQFF
TRBV29-1,NA,TRBJ1-1,NA,TGCAGTGCGATCGGACCTATGAACACTGAAGCTTTCTTT,CSAIGPMNTEAFF
TRBV5-1,NA,TRBJ1-6,NA,TGCGCCAGCAGTCCTATCCCGACCCAGAGCTCCTATAATTCACCCCTCCACTTT,CASSPIPTQSSYNSPLHF
TRBV25-1,TRBD2,TRBJ2-4,NA,TGTGCCAGCAGTGAATCCTCACCGGGACTACAAAGAGGGAACATTCAGTACTTC,CASSESSPGLQRGNIQYF
TRBV7-9,NA,TRBJ2-1,NA,TGTGCCAGCAGCTTACAGAGAGACAATGAGCAGTTCTTC,CASSLQRDNEQFF
TRBV23-1,TRBD2,TRBJ2-3,NA,TGCGCCAGCAGTCAATCTCGGCTAGCGGGGGACACAGATACGCAGTATTTT,CASSQSRLAGDTDTQYF
TRBV19,NA,TRBJ1-2,NA,TGTGCCAGTAGTATTAGAGACAGGTACTATGGCTACACCTTC,CASSIRDRYYGYTF
TRBV7-2,NA,TRBJ2-5,once,TGTGCCAGCAGCTTAGGAAGGGGGAGGGGGCAAGAGACCCAGTACTTC,CASSLGRGRGQETQYF
TRBV28,NA,TRBJ1-2,NA,TGTGCCAGCAGTTTTTTGACAAGCCGAGATAACTATGGCTACACCTTC,CASSFLTSRDNYGYTF
TRBV4-3,NA,TRBJ1-2,NA,TGCGCCAGCAGCCAAGATGGAGGAGGGAACTATGGCTACACCTTC,CASSQDGGGNYGYTF
TRBV7-9,NA,TRBJ1-5,NA,TGTGCCAGCAGCTTGTCAGGGAATCAGCCCCAGCATTTT,CASSLSGNQPQHF
TRBV6-1,NA,TRBJ1-3,NA,TGTGCCAGCAGTCAAGGGTGGGGGGCTGGAAACACCATATATTTT,CASSQGWGAGNTIYF
TRBV27,NA,TRBJ2-1,NA,TGTGCCACCAGATGGAGCGGACGAAAGGATTACAATGAGCAGTTCTTC,CATRWSGRKDYNEQFF